This T cell receptor (beta chain) was recovered during a study of early T cells in non-severe SARS-CoV-2 infection. Looking at the study overall: Chains from this unsorted whole-blood bulk RNA could not be paired.

This clonotype was seen a handful of times. Its antigen is as yet unknown. This CDR3 is built from 16 residues. Trimming took 1 base from V and 1 from J, leaving 14 bases between them. The germline V gene has CDR1 SGHDT and CDR2 YYEEEE. MiXCR, applied by TCRdb to the 5' RACE reads, yields one record per CDR3 protein. The data hold fewer than 35,000 distinct CDR3 sequences, with approximately 5% observed a single time. Study-wide findings and caveats: There was a bias toward anti-spike CD8 responses in VDJdb matching, which missed private and CD4 specificities.

Sequenced input: whole blood. The genes are TRBV5-6 and TRBJ1-2; D perhaps matches TRBD1 (6 bases). This sequence originates from an adult who was a healthcare worker with PCR-confirmed SARS-CoV-2 infection or an uninfected control (not recorded which). The CDR3 sequence is CASSLYRTALNYGYTF. In DNA form, the CDR3 reads TGTGCCAGCAGCTTGTATCGGACAGCACTTAACTATGGCTACACCTTC.